This T cell receptor (beta chain) was found in a study of cytomegalovirus exposure and HLA in healthy donors. General study points: A later analysis linked a missense DCLRE1C variant to TCR beta V- and J-gene trimming. Most CMV-associated TCR beta chains appeared HLA-restricted in a later analysis.

PCR employed 60 Vbeta and 13 Jbeta primers. Data came from immunoSEQ multiplex PCR; TCRdb stores just in-frame clones and leaves some out. The sample has approximately 170,000 clones, around three quarters seen once; the top ten hold around 1.6%. Donors showed nominal health when sampled, although they likely had unrecorded immune exposures. As concerns this clone: As yet, its antigen is unknown.

The clonotype comes from a young woman in good health and CMV-seronegative. Source material: PBMCs.

Here the CDR3 DNA reads TGTGCCAGCAAGGGCTCCAGGAGGACTAATGAAAAACTGTTTTTT. As protein: CASKGSRRTNEKLFF. The J gene is TRBJ1-4, the V gene TRBV6-5; D gene ambiguous. This CDR3 comprises 15 residues. Germline CDR1 reads MNHEY; CDR2 reads SVGAGI. V shed 7 bases and J shed 2 bases, with 14 bases lying between them.